Included here is one T cell receptor (beta chain) sequence, with context. Its antigen remains unidentified. The genes are named according to mouse. The sequenced fragment ends 1 residue before the CDR3 boundary, so the rest is inferred from the germline J gene. This sample was taken from a study of tissue T cells after allogeneic stem cell transplantation. Assay used: immunoSEQ multiplex PCR; TCRdb lists only in-frame clones, some missing. The data show 40,000 to 60,000 clones, roughly four fifths seen once. Study-level results: Alloreactivity or antigen specificity of tissue TCRs was not determined; some clones might be host cells.

The V gene's germline CDR1 is SNHLY and CDR2 FYNGKV (reference sequence). Trimming at V came to 3 bases and at J to 5 bases, leaving 4 bases not matched to a gene. The CDR3 has 14 amino acids. V usage is TRBV3 and J usage is TRBJ2-7, with TRBD2 matching 10 bases. The sequencing input was sorted cells pooled from one or two spleens. The receptor comes from a pool of C57BL/6 mice in good health. The CDR3 bases that were read are TGTGCCAGCAGCTTTCTGGGGGGGCGTGATGAACAGTAC. It is translated as CASSFLGGRDEQY. The full CDR3 reads CASSFLGGRDEQYF.